This T cell receptor beta chain is drawn from a study of cytomegalovirus exposure and HLA in healthy donors. Study summary: Of several hundred genotyped donors, 70% to 85% clustered with self-reported Caucasian donors.

This PCR relied on a set of 60 Vbeta primers and 13 Jbeta primers. Clones were sequenced by immunoSEQ multiplex PCR, and TCRdb holds only the in-frame ones, with some missing. This table holds about 140,000 clones, approximately 75% found once. Study results and caveats: Excluded: some indistinguishable V segments such as TRBV6-2 and TRBV6-3. A previous analysis found most TCR beta V segments productive roughly 90% or roughly 30% of the time.

This clone was seen a few times. The antigen remains unidentified. Healthy bone marrow donors made up the cohort. Looked up from germline, CDR1 is SGHNT and CDR2 is YYREEE (reference sequence). With V trimmed by 1 base and J by 3 bases, 0 bases remained unmatched. There are 14 residues in the CDR3. The rearrangement uses TRBV5-4 and TRBJ2-2, with 7 bases aligning to TRBD1. The TCR was taken from a man aged 50 to 60 in good health and CMV-seropositive. The specimen was PBMCs. The CDR3: CASSLTGDTGELFF. The CDR3 region has the DNA TGTGCCAGCAGCTTGACAGGGGACACCGGGGAGCTGTTTTTT.